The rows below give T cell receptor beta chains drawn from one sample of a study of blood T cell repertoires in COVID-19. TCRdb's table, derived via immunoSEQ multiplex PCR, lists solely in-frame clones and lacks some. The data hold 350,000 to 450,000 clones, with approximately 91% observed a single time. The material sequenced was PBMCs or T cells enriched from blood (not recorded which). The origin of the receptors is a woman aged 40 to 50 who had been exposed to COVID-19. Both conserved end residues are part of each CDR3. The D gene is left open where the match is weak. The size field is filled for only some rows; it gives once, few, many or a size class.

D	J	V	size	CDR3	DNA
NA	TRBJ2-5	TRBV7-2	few	CASSFQGFRETQYF	TGTGCCAGCAGCTTTCAGGGGTTTAGGGAGACCCAGTACTTC
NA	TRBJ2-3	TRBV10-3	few	CAISESLVTDTQYF	TGTGCCATCAGTGAGTCTCTCGTGACAGATACGCAGTATTTT
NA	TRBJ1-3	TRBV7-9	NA	CASSSRGKGEGNTIYF	TGTGCCAGCAGCTCCCGGGGGAAGGGTGAAGGAAACACCATATATTTT
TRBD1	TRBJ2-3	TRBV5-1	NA	CASSLGGTAPDTQYF	TGCGCCAGCAGCTTGGGGGGGACAGCACCAGATACGCAGTATTTT
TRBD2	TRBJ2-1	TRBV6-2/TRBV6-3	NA	CASSSSGSYNEQFF	TGTGCCAGCAGTTCTAGCGGGAGCTACAATGAGCAGTTCTTC
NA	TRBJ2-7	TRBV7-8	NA	CASSHSRVEQYF	TGTGCCAGCAGCCATTCTCGGGTCGAGCAGTACTTC
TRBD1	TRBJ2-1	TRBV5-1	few	CASSTGQTYNEQFF	TGCGCCAGCAGCACGGGACAGACCTACAATGAGCAGTTCTTC
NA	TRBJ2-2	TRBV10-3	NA	CAIRSIRTVNTGELFF	TGTGCCATCAGATCGATCAGGACAGTCAACACCGGGGAGCTGTTTTTT
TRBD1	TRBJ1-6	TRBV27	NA	CASSAPGQNSPLHF	TGTGCCAGCAGTGCCCCGGGACAGAATTCACCCCTCCACTTT
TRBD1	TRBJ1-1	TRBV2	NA	CASTYRGLNTEAFF	TGTGCCAGCACCTACAGGGGGCTAAACACTGAAGCTTTCTTT
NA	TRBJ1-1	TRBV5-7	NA	CASSEAGWPTEAFF	TGTGCCAGCAGCGAGGCGGGGTGGCCCACTGAAGCTTTCTTT
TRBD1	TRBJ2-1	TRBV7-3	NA	CASSSLPGQGANEQFF	TGTGCCAGCAGCTCCCTGCCGGGACAGGGGGCAAATGAGCAGTTCTTC
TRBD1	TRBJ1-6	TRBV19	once	CASSGGQGVYSPLHF	TGTGCCAGTAGTGGGGGACAGGGGGTGTATTCACCCCTCCACTTT
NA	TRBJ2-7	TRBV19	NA	CASSIRETGRHEQYF	TGTGCCAGTAGTATCAGGGAGACAGGCCGCCACGAGCAGTACTTC
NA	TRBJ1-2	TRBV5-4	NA	CASSFFGHLGRGYTF	TGTGCCAGCAGCTTTTTTGGGCACTTGGGGCGCGGCTACACCTTC
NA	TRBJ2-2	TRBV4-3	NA	CASSHPGVLGELFF	TGCGCCAGCAGCCACCCCGGGGTTCTAGGGGAGCTGTTTTTT
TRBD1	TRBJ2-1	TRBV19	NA	CASRIGTGGPYNEQFF	TGTGCCAGTAGAATTGGGACAGGGGGTCCCTACAATGAGCAGTTCTTC
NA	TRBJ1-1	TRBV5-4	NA	CASSRDRENTEAFF	TGTGCCAGCAGCCGTGACAGAGAGAACACTGAAGCTTTCTTT
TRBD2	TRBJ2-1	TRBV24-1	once	CATSDPLAGGSYNEQFF	TGTGCCACCAGTGATCCTTTAGCGGGGGGCTCCTACAATGAGCAGTTCTTC
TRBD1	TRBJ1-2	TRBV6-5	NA	CASRTGGNYGYTF	TGTGCCAGCAGGACAGGGGGCAACTATGGCTACACCTTC
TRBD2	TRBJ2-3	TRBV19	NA	CASRNSGGLTDTQYF	TGTGCCAGTAGAAATAGCGGGGGGCTCACAGATACGCAGTATTTT
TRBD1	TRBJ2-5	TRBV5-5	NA	CASSSYRGPEYF	TGTGCCAGCAGCTCTTACAGGGGTCCCGAGTACTTC
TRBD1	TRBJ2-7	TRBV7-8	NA	CASSFLVGTGAPYEQYF	TGTGCCAGCAGCTTTTTGGTCGGGACAGGGGCCCCCTACGAGCAGTACTTC
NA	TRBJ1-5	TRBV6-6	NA	CASSPVGFSNQPQHF	TGTGCCAGCAGTCCCGTCGGGTTTAGCAATCAGCCCCAGCATTTT
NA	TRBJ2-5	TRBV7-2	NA	CASSRLAEETQYF	TGTGCCAGCAGCCGACTCGCGGAGGAGACCCAGTACTTC
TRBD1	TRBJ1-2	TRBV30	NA	CAWDRERSGYTF	TGTGCCTGGGACAGGGAGCGGAGTGGCTACACCTTC
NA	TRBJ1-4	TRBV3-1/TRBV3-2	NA	CASSQARGEKLFF	TGTGCCAGCAGCCAAGCAAGGGGAGAAAAACTGTTTTTT
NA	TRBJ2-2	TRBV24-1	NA	CATQGGPAGTGELFF	TGTGCCACTCAGGGGGGCCCGGCGGGCACCGGGGAGCTGTTTTTT
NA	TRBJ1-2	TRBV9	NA	CASSASVGHGYTF	TGTGCCAGCAGCGCCTCGGTTGGGCATGGCTACACCTTC
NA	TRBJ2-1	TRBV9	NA	CASSPGVIPNEQFF	TGTGCCAGCAGCCCCGGGGTCATCCCCAATGAGCAGTTCTTC
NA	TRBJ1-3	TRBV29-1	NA	CSVERGNTIYF	TGCAGCGTTGAGAGAGGAAACACCATATATTTT
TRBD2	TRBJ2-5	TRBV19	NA	CASSRGEMETQYF	TGTGCCAGTTCACGGGGGGAAATGGAGACCCAGTACTTC
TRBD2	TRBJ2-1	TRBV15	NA	CATSMKTSGVYNEQFF	TGTGCCACCAGCATGAAGACTAGCGGGGTTTACAATGAGCAGTTCTTC
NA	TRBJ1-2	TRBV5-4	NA	CASSLELAIPKRGYTF	TGTGCCAGCAGCTTGGAGCTTGCGATACCTAAGAGGGGCTACACCTTC
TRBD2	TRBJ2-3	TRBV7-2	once	CASSFRAGVTDTQYF	TGTGCCAGCAGCTTCAGAGCGGGGGTCACAGATACGCAGTATTTT
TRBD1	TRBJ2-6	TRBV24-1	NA	CATSDLQGVGQRLAGANVLTF	TGTGCCACCAGTGATTTGCAGGGGGTTGGGCAGCGATTAGCTGGGGCCAACGTCCTGACTTTC
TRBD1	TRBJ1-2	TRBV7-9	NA	CASSLVVPDRACGYTF	TGTGCCAGCAGCTTAGTAGTTCCGGACAGGGCCTGTGGCTACACCTTC
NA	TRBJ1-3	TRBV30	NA	CAYIRGDAGNTIYF	TGTGCCTATATTCGGGGGGATGCTGGAAACACCATATATTTT
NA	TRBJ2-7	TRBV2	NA	CASREREPYEQYF	TGTGCCAGCAGGGAACGGGAGCCCTACGAGCAGTACTTC
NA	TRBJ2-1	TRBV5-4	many	CASSLRGMSSYNEQFF	TGTGCCAGCAGCTTGCGCGGGATGAGCTCCTACAATGAGCAGTTCTTC
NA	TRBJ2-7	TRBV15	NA	CATSRGGLPGEQYF	TGTGCCACCAGCAGAGGCGGACTGCCTGGCGAGCAGTACTTC
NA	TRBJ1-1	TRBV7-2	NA	CASSIKTGYTEAFF	TGTGCCAGCAGCATTAAGACCGGGTACACTGAAGCTTTCTTT
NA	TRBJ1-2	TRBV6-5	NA	CASSYAGENYGYTF	TGTGCCAGCAGTTACGCGGGGGAGAACTATGGCTACACCTTC
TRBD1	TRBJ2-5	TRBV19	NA	CASRDGQGIGETQYF	TGTGCCAGTAGGGACGGACAGGGAATTGGGGAGACCCAGTACTTC
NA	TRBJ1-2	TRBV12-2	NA	CASRRNRGGYTF	TGTGCAAGTCGCCGAAACAGGGGTGGCTACACCTTC
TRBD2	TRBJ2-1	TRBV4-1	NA	CASSPPPSGRVGEQFF	TGCGCCAGCAGCCCCCCCCCTAGCGGAAGGGTAGGGGAGCAGTTCTTC
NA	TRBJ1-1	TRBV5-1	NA	CASSNRPPNTEAFF	TGCGCCAGCAGCAACAGGCCCCCGAACACTGAAGCTTTCTTT
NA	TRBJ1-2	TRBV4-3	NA	CASSQDSSHGSYGGYTF	TGCGCCAGCAGCCAAGATTCGTCCCACGGGTCTTATGGAGGCTACACCTTC
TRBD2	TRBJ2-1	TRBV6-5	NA	CASSYGGSIPIREQFF	TGTGCCAGCAGTTACGGCGGGAGTATCCCCATCCGGGAGCAGTTCTTC
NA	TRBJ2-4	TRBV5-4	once	CASSLSDSKNIQYF	TGTGCCAGCAGCTTGAGCGACAGCAAAAACATTCAGTACTTC
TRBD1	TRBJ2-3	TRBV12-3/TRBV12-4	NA	CASSFFRGDTQYF	TGTGCCAGCAGTTTCTTCAGGGGGGATACGCAGTATTTT
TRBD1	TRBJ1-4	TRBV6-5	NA	CASTGGNEKLFF	TGTGCCAGTACAGGGGGAAACGAAAAACTGTTTTTT